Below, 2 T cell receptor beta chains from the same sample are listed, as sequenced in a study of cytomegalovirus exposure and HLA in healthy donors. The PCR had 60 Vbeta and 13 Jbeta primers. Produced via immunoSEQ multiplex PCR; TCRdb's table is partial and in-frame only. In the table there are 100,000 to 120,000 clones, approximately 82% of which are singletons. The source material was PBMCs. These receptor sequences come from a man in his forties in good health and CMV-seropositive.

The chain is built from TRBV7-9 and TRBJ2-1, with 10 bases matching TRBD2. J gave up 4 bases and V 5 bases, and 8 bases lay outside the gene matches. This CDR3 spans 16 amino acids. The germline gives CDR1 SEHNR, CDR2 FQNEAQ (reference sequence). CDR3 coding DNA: TGTGCCAGCAGCACCCGGACTAGCGGTTTATACAATGAGCAGTTCTTC. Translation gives CASSTRTSGLYNEQFF.

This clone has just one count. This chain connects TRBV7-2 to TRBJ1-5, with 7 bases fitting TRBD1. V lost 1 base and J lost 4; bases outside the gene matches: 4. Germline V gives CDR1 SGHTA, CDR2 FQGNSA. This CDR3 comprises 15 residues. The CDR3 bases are TGTGCCAGCAGCTTAGAGGGACAGTGGAATCAGCCCCAGCATTTT. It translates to CASSLEGQWNQPQHF.